This record concerns one T cell receptor (beta chain) sequence. The CDR3 consists of 12 residues. CDR1 and CDR2 from the germline V gene are SNHLY and FYNNEI. After removal of 10 bases from V and 5 bases from J, the junction contained 6 bases not matched to a gene. Source study methods: Amplifying reference gene primers gave estimates of nucleated cell counts. Libraries were prepared by immunoSEQ multiplex PCR; TCRdb keeps only in-frame clonotypes and omits some of them. D and trimming come from the DNA, and the V and J calls and clone size come from that table. Of 50,000 to 60,000 clones in the sample, approximately 83% were seen once. The entry originates in a study of blood T cell repertoires in COVID-19. Study information: Collection of acute and convalescent COVID-19 samples took place in the United States, Italy and Spain. PBMCs, B-cell-depleted T cells, or T cells provided the cDNA or gDNA that made up the material.

The TCR was taken from a man aged 40-55 years with acute or convalescent COVID-19. This rearrangement joins TRBV2 to TRBJ2-5, with TRBD1 matching 8 bases. Sequencing was carried out using peripheral blood. Here the CDR3 reads CATKQGAETQYF. The CDR3 bases are TGTGCCACAAAGCAGGGGGCGGAGACCCAGTACTTC.